These 3 T cell receptor beta chains share one sample of origin, sequenced in a study of technical replicates of blood from a few donors. The method was immunoSEQ multiplex PCR; TCRdb's version includes in-frame clones alone and lacks a portion of them. The sample contains tens of thousands of clones, roughly 92% of which appear only once. Sequencing was carried out using T cells isolated from PBMCs. The source is a human donor in good health.

The CDR3 DNA reads as TGTGCCAGCAGTTACTCGAGGACTAGCCCAGATACGCAGTATTTT. Protein product: CASSYSRTSPDTQYF. This chain joins TRBV6-5 and TRBJ2-3, with 8 bases fitting TRBD2. In germline, CDR1 is MNHEY, CDR2 SVGAGI. With 0 bases clipped from V and 4 bases from J, the junction kept 3 bases outside the gene matches. The CDR3 contains 15 residues.

The chain joins TRBV27 to TRBJ2-3, with 7 bases matching TRBD1. In germline, CDR1 is MNHEY, CDR2 SMNVEV (reference sequence). The length of the CDR3 is 18 residues. The J segment lost 0 bases and the V segment lost 2 bases, leaving 11 bases of the junction unmatched. The CDR3: CASSLRGQAHASTDTQYF. The CDR3 DNA sequence: TGTGCCAGCAGTTTACGCGGACAGGCACATGCTAGCACAGATACGCAGTATTTT.

In this sample, this clone turned up once. V gene TRBV28 combines with J gene TRBJ2-7; 10 bases agree with TRBD2. Trimming cost V 6 bases and J 1 base; bases outside gene matches: 6. The V gene's germline CDR1 is MDHEN and CDR2 SYDVKM. The CDR3 covers 15 residues. The CDR3 here is CASSSGGLASYEQYF. The CDR3 DNA follows: TGTGCCAGCAGCTCGGGGGGACTAGCGTCCTACGAGCAGTACTTC.